The present T cell receptor beta chain was sequenced within a study of spatial heterogeneity in lung cancer. Notes on the study in general: Circulating ubiquitous expanded tumor TCRs were observed more frequently at resection than at follow-up.

This CDR3 region has 16 residues. The trim removed 2 bases at V and 3 bases at J, leaving 4 bases unmatched. Germline V lookup: CDR1 MNHEY, CDR2 SVGEGT. As concerns this clonotype: The antigen is undetermined.

Noted time point: sample taken at primary tumor resection. Whole RNA from tumor, nontumor lung or frozen PBMC was sequenced unsorted. TCR cDNA molecules each had a unique molecular identifier. TCRdb re-derived calls from the 5' RACE reads in MiXCR, one entry per CDR3 protein. Of tens of thousands of distinct CDR3 sequences listed, about 4.6% are singletons. The V gene is TRBV6-2 or TRBV6-3, the J gene TRBJ1-6, with 7 bases aligning to TRBD1. Specimen: PBMCs, collected at surgery. The sequence derives from a male donor with early-stage non-small cell lung cancer. CDR3 DNA sequence: TGTGCCAGCAGTTACCTCGGGACAGACTATAATTCACCCCTCCACTTT. It codes for CASSYLGTDYNSPLHF.